The T cell receptor beta chain described here comes from a study of beta chain features in type 1 diabetes. At the level of the study: The examined sorted cells totaled approximately 100 million across samples. Study outcomes and limitations: The naive, central memory and Treg TCRB repertoires looked more alike in patients than they did in healthy donors.

Isolated RNA was reverse transcribed in full, so expressed TCRB transcripts were sequenced. Only in-frame clones appear in the TCRdb table, and some are missing; sequencing was by immunoSEQ multiplex PCR. The sample has fewer than 900,000 clones, roughly 17% seen once. Averaging about 100 mL, one heparinised blood draw was given by each donor. Sorting based on CD45RO/CCR7/CD25/CD127/CD95/CD27 separated CD4+ naive, central memory, regulatory and stem cell-like memory cells. This clone was found a few times. Antigen specificity is unknown. The sample was naive CD4+ T cells from blood. This receptor was taken from a woman between 18 and 29 years old in good health.

CDR3 amino acids: CASTRTGGDTEAFF. CDR3 DNA: TGTGCCAGCACCCGTACAGGGGGAGACACTGAAGCTTTCTTT. The rearrangement uses TRBV7-9 and TRBJ1-1; 8 bases are a match to TRBD1. The V gene end was trimmed by 7 bases and the J gene end by 3 bases; junction bases not matched to a gene: 7. The CDR3 extends over 14 amino acids. Germline loops: CDR1 SEHNR, CDR2 FQNEAQ (reference sequence).